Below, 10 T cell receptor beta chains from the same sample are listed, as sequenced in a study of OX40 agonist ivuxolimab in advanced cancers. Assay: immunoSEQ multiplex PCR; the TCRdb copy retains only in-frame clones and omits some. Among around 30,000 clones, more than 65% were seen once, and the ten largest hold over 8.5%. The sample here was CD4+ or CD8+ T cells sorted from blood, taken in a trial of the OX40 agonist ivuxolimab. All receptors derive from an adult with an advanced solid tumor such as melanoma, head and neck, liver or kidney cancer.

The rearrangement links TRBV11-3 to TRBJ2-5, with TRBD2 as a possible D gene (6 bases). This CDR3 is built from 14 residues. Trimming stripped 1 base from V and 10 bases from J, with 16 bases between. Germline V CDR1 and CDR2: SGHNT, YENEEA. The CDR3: CASSLVAGSRDQYF. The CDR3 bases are TGTGCCAGCAGCTTAGTTGCGGGGTCCAGGGACCAGTACTTC.

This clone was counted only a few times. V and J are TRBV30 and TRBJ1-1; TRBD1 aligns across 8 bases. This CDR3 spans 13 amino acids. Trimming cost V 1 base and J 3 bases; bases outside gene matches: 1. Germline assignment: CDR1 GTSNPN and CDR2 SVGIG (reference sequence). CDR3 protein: CAWSGTGYTEAFF. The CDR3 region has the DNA TGTGCCTGGAGTGGGACAGGGTACACTGAAGCTTTCTTT.

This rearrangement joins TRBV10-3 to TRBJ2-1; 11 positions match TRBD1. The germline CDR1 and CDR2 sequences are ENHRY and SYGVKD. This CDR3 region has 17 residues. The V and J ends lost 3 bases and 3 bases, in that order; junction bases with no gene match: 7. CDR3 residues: CAISDPGTGGLYNEQFF. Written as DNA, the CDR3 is TGTGCCATCAGTGACCCCGGGACAGGGGGGCTCTACAATGAGCAGTTCTTC.

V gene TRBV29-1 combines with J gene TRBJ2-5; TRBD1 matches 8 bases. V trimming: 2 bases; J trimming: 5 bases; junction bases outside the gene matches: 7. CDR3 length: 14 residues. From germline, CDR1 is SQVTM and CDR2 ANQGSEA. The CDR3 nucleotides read TGCAGCGTTGAATCGACAGGGGTCTGGGAGACCCAGTACTTC. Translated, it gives CSVESTGVWETQYF.

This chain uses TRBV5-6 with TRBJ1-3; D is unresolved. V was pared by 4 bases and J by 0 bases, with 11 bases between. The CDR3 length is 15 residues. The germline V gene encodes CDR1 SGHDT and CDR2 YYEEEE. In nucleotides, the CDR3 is TGTGCCAGCAGCCCCGACACTTCCTCTGGAAACACCATATATTTT. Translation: CASSPDTSSGNTIYF.

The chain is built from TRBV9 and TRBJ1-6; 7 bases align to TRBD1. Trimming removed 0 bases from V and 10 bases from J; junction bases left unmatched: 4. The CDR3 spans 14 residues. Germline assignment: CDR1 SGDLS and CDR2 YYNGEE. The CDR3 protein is CASSVGQGGSPLHF. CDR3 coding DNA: TGTGCCAGCAGCGTAGGGCAGGGGGGGTCACCCCTCCACTTT.

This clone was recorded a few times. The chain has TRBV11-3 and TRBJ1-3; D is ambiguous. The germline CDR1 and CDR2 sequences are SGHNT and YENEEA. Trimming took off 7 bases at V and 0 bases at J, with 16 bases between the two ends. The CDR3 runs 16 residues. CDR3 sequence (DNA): TGTGCCAGCACCGGATCTCCGGGGAGCTCTGGAAACACCATATATTTT. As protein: CASTGSPGSSGNTIYF.

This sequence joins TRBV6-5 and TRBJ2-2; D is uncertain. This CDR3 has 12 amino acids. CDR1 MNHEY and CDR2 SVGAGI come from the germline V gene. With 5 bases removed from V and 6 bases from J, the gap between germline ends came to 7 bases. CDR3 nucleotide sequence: TGTGCCAGCAGTGTTAGGGCCGGGGAGCTGTTTTTT. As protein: CASSVRAGELFF.

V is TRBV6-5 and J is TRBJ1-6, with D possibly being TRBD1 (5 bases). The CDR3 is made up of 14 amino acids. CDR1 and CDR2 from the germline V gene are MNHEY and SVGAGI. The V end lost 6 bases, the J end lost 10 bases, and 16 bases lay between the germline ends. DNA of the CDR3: TGTGCCAGCAGCCGGAGGGGAAGCGGCTCACCCCTCCACTTT. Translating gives CASSRRGSGSPLHF.

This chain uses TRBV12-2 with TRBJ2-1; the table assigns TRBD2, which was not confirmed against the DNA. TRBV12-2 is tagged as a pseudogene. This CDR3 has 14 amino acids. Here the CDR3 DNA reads TGTGCAAGTCCCGCTGGGGAGGGGGTTGATGAGCAGTTCTTC. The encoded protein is CASPAGEGVDEQFF.